This T cell receptor (beta chain) was obtained from a study of control samples from healthy donors and cancer patients. Sequencing used immunoSEQ multiplex PCR; TCRdb keeps in-frame clones, though not all of them. The repertoire holds fewer than 200,000 clones, with roughly 90% as singletons. Per the germline V gene, CDR1 is SGHTA and CDR2 is FQGNSA. V dropped 4 bases and J dropped 7; count of bases not matched to a gene: 11. The CDR3 is 16 amino acids. V and J are TRBV7-2 and TRBJ2-3; the match to TRBD1 covers 10 bases. Source material: blood. The TCR comes from a man aged 25 to 45 in good health. CDR3 in amino acids: CASSSAARTGGNTQYF. The CDR3 DNA reads as TGTGCCAGCAGCTCCGCAGCCCGGACAGGGGGAAATACGCAGTATTTT.